Presented here are 22 T cell receptor beta chains from one specimen sequenced in a study of blood T cell repertoires in COVID-19. The table came from immunoSEQ multiplex PCR; TCRdb's copy has only in-frame clones and leaves some out. There are under 300,000 clones in the sample; 70% to 90% occur only once, and 7.1% lies in the top ten. Specimen: peripheral blood. The receptor source for this set is a woman in her seventies with active or convalescent COVID-19.

The chain uses TRBV13 and TRBJ2-3; 8 bases fit TRBD2. J was trimmed by 4 bases and V by 3 bases; bases with no gene match: 6. This CDR3 has 15 residues. Germline V CDR1 and CDR2: PRHDT, FYEKMQ (reference sequence). CDR3 region: CASSLTGGRADTQYF. DNA of the CDR3: TGTGCCAGCAGCTTGACGGGGGGGCGGGCAGATACGCAGTATTTT.

Regarding this clone: In the same sample, other DNA sequences code for this CDR3. This sequence joins TRBV7-9 and TRBJ1-4; 10 positions match TRBD1. Germline V lookup: CDR1 SEHNR, CDR2 FQNEAQ (reference sequence). The CDR3 extends over 14 amino acids. V shed 5 bases and J 5 bases; nucleotides not matched to a gene: 2. CDR3 in amino acids: CASSLDRGNEKLFF. The CDR3 DNA follows: TGTGCCAGCAGCCTGGACAGGGGGAATGAAAAACTGTTTTTT.

The chain links TRBV7-2 to TRBJ1-5; the D gene is possibly TRBD1 (6 bases). V was clipped by 5 bases and J by 0 bases, with 20 bases between them. Germline CDR1 reads SGHTA; CDR2 reads FQGNSA. The CDR3 contains 18 residues. Here the CDR3 reads CASSLPSGGAYSNQPQHF. DNA for the CDR3: TGTGCCAGCAGCCTCCCGAGTGGGGGGGCTTATAGCAATCAGCCCCAGCATTTT.

The chain employs TRBV14 and TRBJ1-6, with D maybe TRBD1 (5 bases). Trimming left V 0 bases short and J 13 bases short, with 13 bases between. Per germline, CDR1 SGHDN and CDR2 FVKESK. The CDR3 has 14 residues. The CDR3 nucleotides are TGTGCCAGCAGCCAAGACAGGGTAATTACCCCCCTCCACTTT. Translating it yields CASSQDRVITPLHF.

The V call is TRBV5-4, the J call TRBJ1-5; D is unclear. The CDR3 consists of 13 residues. V dropped 0 bases and J dropped 8 bases, with 9 bases sitting between them. The germline V gene encodes CDR1 SGHNT and CDR2 YYREEE (reference sequence). The CDR3 protein is CASSLEPLEPQHF. DNA for the CDR3: TGTGCCAGCAGCTTGGAGCCACTGGAGCCCCAGCATTTT.

The V and J genes are TRBV5-1 and TRBJ2-1, with D perhaps TRBD2 (5 bases). V lost 3 bases and J 9 bases, leaving 13 bases between the germline ends. The germline V gene has CDR1 SGHRS and CDR2 YFSETQ. This CDR3 comprises 13 residues. The CDR3 DNA is TGCGCCAGCAGCTATTCATTCGAGGGTGAGCAGTTCTTC. It encodes CASSYSFEGEQFF.

V and J are TRBV9 and TRBJ1-2; 8 nucleotides match TRBD1. Per the germline V gene, CDR1 is SGDLS and CDR2 is YYNGEE. The J segment lost 3 bases and the V segment lost 5 bases, leaving 9 bases of the junction unmatched. The CDR3 sequence is 15 residues long. CDR3 sequence: CASSEQQGVDYGYTF. CDR3 nucleotides: TGTGCCAGCAGTGAACAACAGGGGGTTGACTATGGCTACACCTTC.

This chain links TRBV4-1 with TRBJ1-1; D is undetermined. V was pared by 1 base and J by 0 bases, with 12 bases between. Germline loops: CDR1 MGHRA, CDR2 YSYEKL. This CDR3 is 16 amino acids long. The CDR3 region is CASSQGGLRVNTEAFF. The DNA of the CDR3 is TGCGCCAGCAGCCAAGGAGGGCTAAGGGTGAACACTGAAGCTTTCTTT.

V and J are TRBV24-1 and TRBJ1-2, with a tentative D call TRBD1 (6 bases). From germline, CDR1 is KGHDR and CDR2 SFDVKD. V lost 1 base and J lost 4, with 21 bases in between. The CDR3 consists of 18 residues. CDR3 sequence (DNA): TGTGCCACCAGTGATTTCAGGCCGGGACAACAGGACAGCTATGGCTACACCTTC. This codes for CATSDFRPGQQDSYGYTF.

The rearrangement uses TRBV24-1 and TRBJ2-1, with a possible D match to TRBD1 (5 bases). The germline gives CDR1 KGHDR, CDR2 SFDVKD. The V and J ends lost 5 bases and 9 bases respectively, with 7 bases between them. CDR3 size: 11 residues. The CDR3 here is CATSARGEQFF. In nucleotides, the CDR3 is TGTGCCACCAGTGCAAGGGGTGAGCAGTTCTTC.

The chain combines TRBV5-1 with TRBJ1-3; possible D gene TRBD1, 6 bases. CDR1 SGHRS and CDR2 YFSETQ come from the germline V gene. Trimming removed 4 bases at V and 1 base at J, with 15 bases between. This CDR3 comprises 16 residues. CDR3 coding DNA: TGCGCCAGCAGCCCCGGCCAGGGGCGGTCTGGAAACACCATATATTTT. Encoded protein: CASSPGQGRSGNTIYF.

The chain is built from TRBV21-1 and TRBJ1-1; the table names TRBD1, a call not compared with the DNA. TRBV21-1 is an annotated pseudogene. The CDR3 is 14 amino acids. CDR3 DNA: TGTGCCAGCAGTGAGACAGATATGAACACTGAAGCTTTCTTT. It yields the protein CASSETDMNTEAFF.

J is TRBJ2-5 and V is TRBV6-2 or TRBV6-3, with 8 bases that match TRBD1. With V trimmed by 4 bases and J by 2 bases, 9 bases remained unmatched. CDR1 is MNHEY, CDR2 SVGEGT, per germline. This CDR3 has 16 amino acids. In DNA, the CDR3 is TGTGCCAGCAGTTTCAGGGGGCCCTCACTACAAGAGACCCAGTACTTC. This gives the protein CASSFRGPSLQETQYF.

This clone was observed a handful of times. CDR3 residues: CASTEGVAETQYF. The CDR3 nucleotides read TGTGCCAGCACCGAGGGGGTAGCAGAGACCCAGTACTTC. The chain combines TRBV2 with TRBJ2-5, with D possibly TRBD1 on 6 matching bases. The CDR3 sequence is 13 residues long. V gave up 7 bases and J gave up 4 bases, with 13 bases separating them. The germline CDR1 and CDR2 sequences are SNHLY and FYNNEI.

The gene calls are TRBV4-1 and TRBJ2-3; 8 nucleotides agree with TRBD2. The CDR3 is 16 residues long. Trimming at V came to 7 bases and at J to 0 bases, leaving 9 bases not matched to a gene. From germline, CDR1 is MGHRA and CDR2 YSYEKL. CDR3 amino acids: CASTGGTFFSTDTQYF. CDR3 coding DNA: TGCGCCAGCACGGGGGGGACCTTTTTTAGCACAGATACGCAGTATTTT.

The V call is TRBV11-2, the J call TRBJ2-3, with TRBD2 matching over 8 bases. Germline V gene lookup returns CDR1 SGHAT and CDR2 FQNNGV. The CDR3 has 17 residues. With V trimmed by 3 bases and J by 2 bases, 10 bases remained unmatched. CDR3 sequence reads: CASSFRGSGDNTDTQYF. CDR3 DNA: TGTGCCAGCAGCTTCCGAGGTAGCGGGGACAACACAGATACGCAGTATTTT.

The rearrangement joins TRBV9 to TRBJ2-3; 11 positions match TRBD1. The CDR3 length is 15 residues. The germline V gene has CDR1 SGDLS and CDR2 YYNGEE. V was clipped by 4 bases and J by 8 bases; unmatched bases: 9. The CDR3 loop reads CASSSGPGQGVTQYF. The CDR3 coding sequence is TGTGCCAGCAGCTCCGGCCCGGGACAGGGGGTTACGCAGTATTTT.

As DNA, the CDR3 is TGTGCCAGCACTTGGACAGGGAGGGGTAACTATGGCTACACCTTC. This encodes CASTWTGRGNYGYTF. The chain couples TRBV5-8 to TRBJ1-2; 8 nucleotides align to TRBD1. The CDR3 has 15 amino acids. V shed 6 bases and J 1 base; nucleotides not matched to a gene: 8. CDR1 and CDR2 (germline): SGHTS, YDEGEE. The full variable domain, in which reference TRBV5-8 and TRBJ1-2 provide the parts outside the CDR3, is EAGVTQSPTHLIKTRGQQATLRCSPISGHTSVYWYQQALGLGLQFLLWYDEGEERNRGNFPPRFSGRQFPNYSSELNVNALELEDSALYLCASTWTGRGNYGYTFGSGTRLTVV.

This clone was seen a few times. The CDR3 protein is CASSPGQGGGYTF. The CDR3 DNA is TGTGCCAGCAGCCCAGGACAGGGGGGTGGCTACACCTTC. V gene TRBV7-2 combines with J gene TRBJ1-2; 10 bases align to TRBD1. The CDR3 runs 13 residues. After removal of 5 bases from V and 7 bases from J, the junction contained 4 bases not matched to a gene. Germline V lookup: CDR1 SGHTA, CDR2 FQGNSA.

This chain links TRBV4-3 with TRBJ2-7; TRBD1 might be the D (6 bases). Germline CDR1 LGHNA, CDR2 YSLEER. V was shortened by 0 bases and J by 3 bases, with 24 bases between the two germline ends. The CDR3 is 19 amino acids. CDR3 residues: CASSQEVRFGAGVFYEQYF. In DNA, the CDR3 is TGCGCCAGCAGCCAAGAAGTACGGTTTGGGGCAGGGGTATTCTACGAGCAGTACTTC.

The V gene is TRBV19, the J gene TRBJ2-1; 8 bases map to TRBD2. Unmatched junction bases numbered 16, after V lost 5 bases and J lost 10 bases. The CDR3 runs to 16 residues. The germline CDR1 and CDR2 sequences are LNHDA and SQIVND (reference sequence). CDR3 protein: CASSFPGGETMREQFF. The CDR3, as DNA: TGTGCCAGTAGTTTCCCCGGGGGGGAAACAATGAGGGAGCAGTTCTTC.

The V call is TRBV12-5, the J call TRBJ1-1; 7 nucleotides agree with TRBD1. The ends lost 3 bases at V and 1 base at J; junction bases unmatched: 8. Germline assignment: CDR1 LGHNT and CDR2 FRNRAP. There are 16 residues in the CDR3. The CDR3 protein is CASGLNPGQSNTEAFF. The CDR3 coding sequence is TGTGCTAGTGGTTTAAACCCGGGACAGTCGAACACTGAAGCTTTCTTT.